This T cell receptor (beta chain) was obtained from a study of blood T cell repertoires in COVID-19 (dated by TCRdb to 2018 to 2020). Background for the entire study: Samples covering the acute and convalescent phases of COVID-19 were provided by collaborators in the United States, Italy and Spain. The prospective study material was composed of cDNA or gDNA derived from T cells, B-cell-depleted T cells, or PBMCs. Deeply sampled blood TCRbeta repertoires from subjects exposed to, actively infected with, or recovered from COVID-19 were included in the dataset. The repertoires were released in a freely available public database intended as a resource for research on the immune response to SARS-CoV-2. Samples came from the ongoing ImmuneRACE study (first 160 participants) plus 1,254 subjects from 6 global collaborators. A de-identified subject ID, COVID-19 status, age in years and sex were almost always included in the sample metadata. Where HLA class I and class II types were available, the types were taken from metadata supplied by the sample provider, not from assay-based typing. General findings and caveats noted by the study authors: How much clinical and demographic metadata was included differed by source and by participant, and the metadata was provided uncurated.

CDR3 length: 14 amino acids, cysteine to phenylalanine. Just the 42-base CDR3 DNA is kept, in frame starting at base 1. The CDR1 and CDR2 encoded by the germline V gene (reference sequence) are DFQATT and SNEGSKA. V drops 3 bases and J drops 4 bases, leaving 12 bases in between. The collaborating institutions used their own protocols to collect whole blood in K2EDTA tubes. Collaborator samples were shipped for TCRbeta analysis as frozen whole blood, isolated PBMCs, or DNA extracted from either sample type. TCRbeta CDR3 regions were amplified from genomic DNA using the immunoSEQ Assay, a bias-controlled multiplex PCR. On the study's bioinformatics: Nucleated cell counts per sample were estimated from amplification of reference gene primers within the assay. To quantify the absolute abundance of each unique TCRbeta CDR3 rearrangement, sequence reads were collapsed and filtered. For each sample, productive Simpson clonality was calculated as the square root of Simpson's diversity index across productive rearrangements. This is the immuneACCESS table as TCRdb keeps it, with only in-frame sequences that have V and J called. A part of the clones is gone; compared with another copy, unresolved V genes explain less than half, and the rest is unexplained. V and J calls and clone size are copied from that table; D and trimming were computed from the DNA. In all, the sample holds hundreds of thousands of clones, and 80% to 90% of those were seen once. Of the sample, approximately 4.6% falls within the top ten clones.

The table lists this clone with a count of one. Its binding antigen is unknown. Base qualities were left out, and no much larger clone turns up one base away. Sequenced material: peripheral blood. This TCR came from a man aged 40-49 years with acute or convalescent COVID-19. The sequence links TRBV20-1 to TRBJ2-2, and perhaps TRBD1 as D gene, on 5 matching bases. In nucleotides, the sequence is TGCAGTGCTAGTAGGGGAATTTTCACCGGGGAGCTGTTTTTT. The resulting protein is CSASRGIFTGELFF.